This record concerns one T cell receptor beta chain sequence. The entry originates in a study of blood T cell repertoires in COVID-19. Repertoires were generated with immunoSEQ multiplex PCR, while TCRdb's copy carries only in-frame clones and drops some. The table shows around 330,000 clones, with 89% occurring only once. Losses at the gene ends were 8 bases for V and 6 bases for J; bases not matched to a gene: 9. The CDR3 is made up of 15 amino acids. The germline CDR1 and CDR2 sequences are MNHEY and SMNVEV (reference sequence). The V call is TRBV27, the J call TRBJ2-1; 11 nucleotides align to TRBD2. The receptor was derived from a woman in her 40s who had recovered from COVID-19. The sequenced sample consisted of PBMCs or T cells enriched from blood (not recorded which). CDR3 residues: CASGDSSGRVNEQFF. The CDR3 DNA reads as TGTGCCAGCGGCGATAGTAGCGGGAGGGTCAATGAGCAGTTCTTC.